A selection of T cell receptor beta chains follows, all from one sample in a study of blood T cell repertoires in COVID-19. TCRdb keeps only in-frame clones here, not all; method: immunoSEQ multiplex PCR. The table has roughly 90,000 clones, approximately 89% seen once. Sequencing was carried out using peripheral blood. The source of these receptors is a man aged 45-60 years with acute or convalescent COVID-19. Each CDR3 is given without its conserved first and last residue.

j_call v_call cdr3_aa
TRBJ2-5 TRBV5-8 ASSLGDIQETQY
TRBJ1-6 TRBV7-8 ASNLGQGWPLH
TRBJ1-1 TRBV15 ATSRDPGNTEAF
TRBJ1-5 TRBV2 ASSDGGGVNQPQH
TRBJ2-2 TRBV7-3 ASSPSPRGGSGELF
TRBJ2-2 TRBV3-1/TRBV3-2 ASRQTPANTGELF
TRBJ2-6 TRBV14 ASSQKLFGSATGANVLT
TRBJ1-4 TRBV29-1 SVLPGQGGGNEKLF
TRBJ1-2 TRBV20-1 RPEGNYGYT
TRBJ1-2 TRBV6-2/TRBV6-3 ASSPQRRTGSLAYGYT
TRBJ1-3 TRBV28 ASSNRVSSGNTIY
TRBJ1-4 TRBV5-6 ASSLLGDYEKLF
TRBJ2-3 TRBV5-1 ASSRLGEPTDTQY
TRBJ1-1 TRBV4-1 ASSDSDRANTEAF
TRBJ1-1 TRBV30 AWSPGPLGAF
TRBJ1-1 TRBV27 ASSFSPLTVMNTEAF
TRBJ1-2 TRBV5-1 ASRARGQGAADYGYT
TRBJ2-3 TRBV7-2 ASSPGHEGTDTQY
TRBJ1-3 TRBV7-6 ASSLAGGGNTIY
TRBJ2-1 TRBV19 ASSIRTSGQSYNEQF
TRBJ2-7 TRBV6-1 ASSENRVPYEQY
TRBJ1-6 TRBV2 ASSEVPRVGSPLH
TRBJ2-2 TRBV19 ASSTVTGELF
TRBJ1-6 TRBV2 ASSDSDRYNSPLH
TRBJ2-3 TRBV7-2 ASSLSSASGSDTQY
TRBJ1-4 TRBV19 ASSPPTSRNEKLF
TRBJ2-7 TRBV28 ASSSLAGAH
TRBJ1-4 TRBV10-1 ASSEAAGNNEKLF
TRBJ2-3 TRBV5-1 ASKERFTDTQY
TRBJ2-2 TRBV4-1 ASSQDPRGGKQELF
TRBJ1-4 TRBV3-1/TRBV3-2 ASSQGSKVPLF
TRBJ2-5 TRBV3-1/TRBV3-2 ASSRQGSQETQY
TRBJ2-1 TRBV6-1 ASSEGLSPYNEQF
TRBJ1-2 TRBV10-2 ASSYRGMDYGYT
TRBJ2-5 TRBV5-1 ASSPNPRQETQY
TRBJ1-2 TRBV7-2 ASSFRTGPGYGYT
TRBJ1-5 TRBV11-2 ASSLGIGLSNQPQH
TRBJ2-3 TRBV9 ASSPGLAESTDTQY
TRBJ1-6 TRBV19 ASSFQGSDSPLH
TRBJ1-5 TRBV7-6 ASSPWDRGFEPQH
TRBJ1-6 TRBV7-8 ASSFGGPSSYNSPLH
TRBJ2-3 TRBV9 ASSITGVADTQY
TRBJ2-5 TRBV11-3 ASSLLPGSVETQY
TRBJ1-5 TRBV30 AWSRDRENQPQH
TRBJ2-2 TRBV30 ACAGPANTGELF
TRBJ1-6 TRBV6-4 ASRRELGSPLH
TRBJ1-2 TRBV20-1 SASGQGYGYT
TRBJ1-5 TRBV28 ASSSPTGPNQPQH
TRBJ1-1 TRBV6-2/TRBV6-3 ASSRDSGGHNTEAF
TRBJ2-7 TRBV13 AGSPGTSISYEQY
TRBJ2-4 TRBV2 ASSDPRGSIQY
TRBJ1-2 TRBV6-6 ASSLTGVEGYT